These 8 T cell receptor beta chains were all obtained from the same sample, sequenced in a study of CD8+CD57+ T cells in acquired aplastic anemia (dated by TCRdb to about 2018). Flow cytometry had shown CD8+CD57+ cell expansion in the patients selected for sequencing. TCRdb lists the instrument as Illumina HiSeq 2000. Profiling of TCR beta VDJ combinations and CDR3 sequences used genomic DNA as the template. TCRdb reran the public reads through fastp at Q25 and MiXCR, keeping productive beta chains. Rows are combined by CDR3 protein, so each entry shows the most common genes and DNA. Across this sample there are around 430,000 distinct CDR3 sequences, with more than 25% seen only once. The ten largest clones represent less than 1% of the sample. Sequencing used sorted CD4+, CD8+, or CD8+CD57+ T cells (not recorded which) from PBMCs. The receptors come from a human donor with aplastic anemia.

This clonotype appeared many times. The chain uses TRBV29-1 and TRBJ2-7, with 7 nucleotides matching TRBD1. After removal of 6 bases from V and 2 bases from J, the junction contained 13 bases not matched to a gene. CDR3 length: 15 amino acids. Germline values: CDR1 SQVTM, CDR2 ANQGSEA. CDR3 nucleotide sequence: TGCAGCGTGAAAATTAGGACAGGACCCCCCTACGAGCAGTACTTC. Protein sequence: CSVKIRTGPPYEQYF.

This chain connects TRBV5-1 to TRBJ1-1; D perhaps matches TRBD1 (6 bases). The germline V gene has CDR1 SGHRS and CDR2 YFSETQ. The CDR3 is 14 amino acids. V lost 4 bases and J lost 1, with 11 bases in between. In DNA form, the CDR3 reads TGCGCCAGCAGCACAGGGCACGGGAACACTGAAGCTTTCTTT. Residues: CASSTGHGNTEAFF.

The V and J genes are TRBV7-9 and TRBJ1-2; TRBD1 is a possible D gene (5 bases). The CDR3 covers 17 residues. V lost 5 bases, J lost 4 bases, and 23 bases lay in between. Germline-derived CDR1 and CDR2 are SEHNR and FQNEAQ (reference sequence). The CDR3 reads CASSPAGVGRAIYGYTF. The DNA of the CDR3 is TGTGCCAGCAGCCCGGCTGGGGTGGGCAGGGCTATCTATGGCTACACCTTC. Full variable domain (outside the CDR3, taken from reference TRBV7-9 and TRBJ1-2): DTGVSQNPRHKITKRGQNVTFRCDPISEHNRLYWYRQTLGQGPEFLTYFQNEAQLEKSRLLSDRFSAERPKGSFSTLEIQRTEQGDSAMYLCASSPAGVGRAIYGYTFGSGTRLTVV.

The V gene is TRBV9, the J gene TRBJ1-1; maybe TRBD1 (5 bases). The ends were cut back, 4 bases at V and 10 bases at J, with 26 bases in the middle. This CDR3 spans 16 amino acids. CDR1 SGDLS and CDR2 YYNGEE come from the germline V gene. The CDR3 reads CASSQGGGTSIAAAFF. In nucleotides, the CDR3 is TGTGCCAGCAGCCAGGGAGGAGGCACGTCAATCGCAGCAGCTTTCTTT.

This clonotype was recorded at least ten times. The V gene is TRBV2, the J gene TRBJ2-1; D remains unclear. The CDR3 covers 14 residues. Per the germline V gene, CDR1 is SNHLY and CDR2 is FYNNEI. Trimming took 2 bases from V and 5 from J, leaving 10 bases between them. For the CDR3, the DNA is TGTGCCAGCAGTGAATTGTGGGATCACAATGAGCAGTTCTTC. Translation gives CASSELWDHNEQFF.

This sequence joins TRBV20-1 and TRBJ1-1; D is unclear. Deletions cut 0 bases from V and 6 bases from J, with 8 bases between. This CDR3 comprises 12 residues. CDR1 DFQATT and CDR2 SNEGSKA come from the germline V gene (reference sequence). The CDR3 nucleotides read TGCAGTGCTAGAGAGACCGGGCCTGAAGCTTTCTTT. It translates to CSARETGPEAFF.

This chain links TRBV10-3 with TRBJ1-1; tentative D call: TRBD1 (6 bases). Germline CDR1 reads ENHRY; CDR2 reads SYGVKD. The CDR3 extends over 14 amino acids. Trimming cost V 4 bases and J 5 bases, with 14 bases left between them. CDR3 sequence reads: CAISANRVGTEAFF. The CDR3 DNA reads as TGTGCCATCAGTGCTAACAGGGTTGGAACTGAAGCTTTCTTT.

This chain joins TRBV6-1 and TRBJ2-3; TRBD1 matches 10 bases. Trimming removed 8 bases from V and 4 bases from J; junction bases left unmatched: 9. This CDR3 has 15 amino acids. The germline V gene encodes CDR1 MNHNS and CDR2 SASEGT. CDR3 sequence reads: CASQLCGQGADTQYF. The CDR3 DNA reads as TGTGCCAGCCAACTCTGCGGACAGGGGGCAGATACGCAGTATTTT.